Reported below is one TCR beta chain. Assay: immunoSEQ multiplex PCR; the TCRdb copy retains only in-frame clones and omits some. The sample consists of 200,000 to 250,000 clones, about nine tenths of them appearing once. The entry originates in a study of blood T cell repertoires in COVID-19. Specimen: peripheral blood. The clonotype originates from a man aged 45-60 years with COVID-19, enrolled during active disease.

The DNA of the CDR3 is TGTGCCAGCAGCTTAGATGGCCGGGGCACCGGGGAGCTGTTTTTT. It is translated as CASSLDGRGTGELFF. V is TRBV7-9 and J is TRBJ2-2; a possible D gene is TRBD2 (5 bases). Trimming removed 1 base from V and 4 bases from J, with 10 bases in between. CDR1 is SEHNR and CDR2 is FQNEAQ in the germline V gene (reference sequence). This CDR3 contains 15 residues.